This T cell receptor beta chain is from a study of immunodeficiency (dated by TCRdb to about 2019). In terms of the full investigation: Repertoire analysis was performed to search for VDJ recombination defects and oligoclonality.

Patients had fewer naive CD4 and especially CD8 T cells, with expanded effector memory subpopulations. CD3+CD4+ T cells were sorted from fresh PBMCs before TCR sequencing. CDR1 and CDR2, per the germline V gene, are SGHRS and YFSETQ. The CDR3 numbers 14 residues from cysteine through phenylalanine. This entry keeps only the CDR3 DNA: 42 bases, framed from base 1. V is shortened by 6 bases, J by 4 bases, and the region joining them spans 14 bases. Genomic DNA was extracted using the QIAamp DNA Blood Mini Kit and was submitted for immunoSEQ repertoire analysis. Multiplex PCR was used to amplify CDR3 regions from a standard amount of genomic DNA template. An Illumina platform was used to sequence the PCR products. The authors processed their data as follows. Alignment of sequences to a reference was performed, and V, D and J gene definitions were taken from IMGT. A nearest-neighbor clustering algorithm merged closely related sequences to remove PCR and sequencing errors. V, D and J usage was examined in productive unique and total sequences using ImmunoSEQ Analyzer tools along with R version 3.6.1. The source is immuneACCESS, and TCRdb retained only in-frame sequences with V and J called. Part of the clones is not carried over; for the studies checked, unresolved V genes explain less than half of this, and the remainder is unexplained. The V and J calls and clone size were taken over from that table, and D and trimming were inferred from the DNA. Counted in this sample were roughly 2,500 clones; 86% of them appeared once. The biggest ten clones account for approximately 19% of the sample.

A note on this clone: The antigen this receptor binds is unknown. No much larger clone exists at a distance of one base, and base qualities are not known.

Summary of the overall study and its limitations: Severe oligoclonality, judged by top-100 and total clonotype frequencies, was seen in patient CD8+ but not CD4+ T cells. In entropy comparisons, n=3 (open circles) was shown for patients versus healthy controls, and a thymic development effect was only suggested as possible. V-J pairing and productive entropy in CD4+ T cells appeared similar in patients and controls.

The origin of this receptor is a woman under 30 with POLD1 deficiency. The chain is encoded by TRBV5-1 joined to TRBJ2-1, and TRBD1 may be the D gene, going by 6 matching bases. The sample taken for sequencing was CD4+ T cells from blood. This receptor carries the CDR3 CASTWTATYNEQFF. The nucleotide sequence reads TGCGCCAGCACTTGGACAGCTACTTACAATGAGCAGTTCTTC.